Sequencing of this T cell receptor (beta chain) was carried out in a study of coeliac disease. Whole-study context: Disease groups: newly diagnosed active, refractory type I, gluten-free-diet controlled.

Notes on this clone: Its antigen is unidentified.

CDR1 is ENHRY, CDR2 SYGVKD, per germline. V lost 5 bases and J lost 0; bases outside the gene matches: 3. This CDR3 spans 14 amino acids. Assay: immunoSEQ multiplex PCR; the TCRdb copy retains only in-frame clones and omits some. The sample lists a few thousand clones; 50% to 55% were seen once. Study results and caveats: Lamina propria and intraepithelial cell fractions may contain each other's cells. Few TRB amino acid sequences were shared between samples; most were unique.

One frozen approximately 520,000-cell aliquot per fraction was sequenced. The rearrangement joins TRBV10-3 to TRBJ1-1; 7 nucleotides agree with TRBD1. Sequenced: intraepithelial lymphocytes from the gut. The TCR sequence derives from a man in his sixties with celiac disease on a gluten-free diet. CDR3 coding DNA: TGTGCCATCAGTCAGACAGGGTTGAACACTGAAGCTTTCTTT. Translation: CAISQTGLNTEAFF.